The T cell receptor (beta chain) described here comes from a study of CD8 T cells in Susac syndrome. Whole-study results and caveats: Regarding the TCR sequencing and HLA analysis, the study admitted that a relatively small number of individuals were involved.

Roughly 0.45 to 1 ug RNA was reverse transcribed with random hexamers. Across 54 Vbeta and 13 Jbeta, TCR beta CDR3 was amplified with immunoSEQ multiplex PCR. MiXCR, applied by TCRdb to the immunoSEQ multiplex PCR reads, yields one record per CDR3 protein. Here the sample spans 230,000 or so distinct CDR3 sequences, around 96% being singletons. In regard to this clonotype: Its antigen remains unknown.

There are 15 residues in the CDR3. J gave up 6 bases and V 1 base, and 3 bases lay outside the gene matches. The germline V gene encodes CDR1 SGHAT and CDR2 FQNNGV. The chain links TRBV11-2 to TRBJ2-3; 11 bases line up with TRBD2. This TCR was sampled from a human donor with multiple sclerosis. Material for sequencing was CD4+ T cells from PBMCs. CDR3 region: CASSLASSGGDTQYF. The CDR3 DNA reads TGTGCCAGCAGCTTAGCTTCTAGCGGGGGGGATACGCAGTATTTT.